Sequencing of this T cell receptor (beta chain) was carried out in a study of T cell responses to AZD1222 COVID-19 vaccine. Using immunoSEQ multiplex PCR, the repertoire was profiled, and TCRdb retains in-frame clones only, with some absent. Here the sample spans about 150,000 clones, 92% being singletons. The CDR3 length is 14 residues. Germline V gives CDR1 MDHEN, CDR2 SYDVKM. V dropped 6 bases and J dropped 1 base, with 12 bases sitting between them. The chain employs TRBV28 and TRBJ2-5; possible D gene TRBD2, 5 bases. This receptor was obtained from an adult who received the AZD1222 COVID-19 vaccine. Sequencing was performed on peripheral blood, taken 28 days after the second AZD1222 dose. The CDR3: CASRPRTSQETQYF. CDR3 coding DNA: TGTGCCAGCAGACCGAGGACTTCCCAAGAGACCCAGTACTTC.